The 2 T cell receptor beta chains reported below all come from one sample, sequenced in a study of response to subunit inactivated influenza vaccine. Via MiXCR, TCRdb re-called the RT-PCR reads, giving one row per CDR3 protein. The sample records fewer than 800,000 distinct CDR3 sequences, 15% to 19% being singletons. The source was PBMCs from blood, collected 11 to 12 days after vaccination. The source of these receptors is a man aged 50 to 60 who received an inactivated influenza vaccine.

The CDR3 protein is CASGISDKGEQYF. The CDR3 DNA is TGTGCCAGCGGAATTAGCGATAAGGGCGAGCAGTACTTC. The rearrangement uses TRBV11-1 and TRBJ2-7, with a possible D match to TRBD2 (5 bases). V gave up 8 bases and J gave up 6 bases, with 17 bases separating them. Germline V lookup: CDR1 SGHAT, CDR2 FQDESV (reference sequence). This CDR3 region has 13 residues.

V is TRBV19 and J is TRBJ2-4, with D possibly TRBD2 on 6 matching bases. In germline, CDR1 is LNHDA, CDR2 SQIVND (reference sequence). The CDR3 has 21 residues. Trimming stripped 2 bases from V and 0 bases from J, with 26 bases between. CDR3 sequence reads: CASSIHGWRDVARSAKNIQYF. CDR3 sequence (DNA): TGTGCCAGTAGTATACACGGCTGGAGGGACGTCGCTCGGTCAGCCAAAAACATTCAGTACTTC.